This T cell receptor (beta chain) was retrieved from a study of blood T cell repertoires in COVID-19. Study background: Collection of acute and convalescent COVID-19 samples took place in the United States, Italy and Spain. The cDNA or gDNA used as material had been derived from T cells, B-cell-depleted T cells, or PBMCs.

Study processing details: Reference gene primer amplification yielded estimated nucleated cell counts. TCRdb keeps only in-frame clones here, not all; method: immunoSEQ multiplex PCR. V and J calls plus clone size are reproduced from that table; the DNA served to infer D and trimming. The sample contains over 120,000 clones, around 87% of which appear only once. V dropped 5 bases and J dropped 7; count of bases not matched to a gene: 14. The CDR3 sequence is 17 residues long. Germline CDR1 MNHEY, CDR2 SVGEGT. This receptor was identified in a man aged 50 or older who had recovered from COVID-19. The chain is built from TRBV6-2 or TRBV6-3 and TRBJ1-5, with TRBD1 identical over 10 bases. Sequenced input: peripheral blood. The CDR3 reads CASSTRDRGRRRQPQHF. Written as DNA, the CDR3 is TGTGCCAGCAGTACGCGGGACAGGGGTAGAAGAAGGCAGCCCCAGCATTTT.